Listed below are T cell receptor beta chains from one sample, sequenced in a study of blood T cell repertoires in COVID-19. Here immunoSEQ multiplex PCR was the method, and the copy in TCRdb shows in-frame clones only, minus some. The sample lists about 240,000 clones; over 70% were seen once. The sample was peripheral blood. Source of these receptors: a woman of 80 years or more with acute or convalescent COVID-19. The CDR3 runs from the conserved cysteine through the conserved F or W. D genes are given only for firm matches. Expanded clones are given a class, and other clones once, few, many or no size at all.

j_call,cdr3_length,v_call,clone_size,d_call,cdr3_nt,cdr3_aa
TRBJ2-1,19,TRBV7-9,few,TRBD2,TGTGCCAGCAGCTTACCCCGGGGCGGGGGGCTCCCCACCTACAATGAGCAGTTCTTC,CASSLPRGGGLPTYNEQFF
TRBJ2-3,16,TRBV4-2,NA,TRBD2,TGTGCCAGCAGCCAATCGTGGCGGGAGCTGCCAGATACGCAGTATTTT,CASSQSWRELPDTQYF
TRBJ1-1,14,TRBV3-1/TRBV3-2,NA,NA,TGTGCCAGCAGCCCATCGTCTAAAAACACTGAAGCTTTCTTT,CASSPSSKNTEAFF
TRBJ2-5,15,TRBV5-6,NA,TRBD2,TGTGCCAGCAGCCAGATACTAGCGGGTAAAGAGACCCAGTACTTC,CASSQILAGKETQYF
TRBJ2-3,16,TRBV6-1,NA,TRBD2,TGTGCCAGCAGTGATGAGCGGGGGGGCCCCACAGATACGCAGTATTTT,CASSDERGGPTDTQYF
TRBJ2-3,13,TRBV12-3/TRBV12-4,NA,TRBD1,TGTGCCAGCAGTAGGGACAGGATCCTGCCGCAGTATTTT,CASSRDRILPQYF
TRBJ2-7,13,TRBV9,NA,TRBD1,TGTGCCAGCAGCGTAGGGACAGGGACCGAGCAGTACTTC,CASSVGTGTEQYF
TRBJ2-3,17,TRBV11-2,NA,TRBD2,TGTGCCAGCAGCTTACTGGTGCGGGGGGGCTCCAAAGATACGCAGTATTTT,CASSLLVRGGSKDTQYF
TRBJ2-5,16,TRBV2,once,TRBD2,TGTGCCAGCAGTGATGCCCTTGGACTAGCGGTCGAGACCCAGTACTTC,CASSDALGLAVETQYF
TRBJ2-2,17,TRBV9,NA,TRBD2,TGTGCCAGCAGCGTAGGAATTAGCGGGGGCGGGGCCGGGGAGCTGTTTTTT,CASSVGISGGGAGELFF
TRBJ1-1,13,TRBV4-3,NA,NA,TGCGCCAGCAGCCAAATGGGTTTCGACTCAGCTTTCTTT,CASSQMGFDSAFF
TRBJ1-1,13,TRBV5-1,NA,NA,TGCGCCAGCAGCGACCGGGAGAACACTGAAGCTTTCTTT,CASSDRENTEAFF
TRBJ2-7,18,TRBV7-2,NA,TRBD1,TGTGCCAGCAGCTCCCAGGGACAGGGGAGAGCCAACTCCTACGAGCAGTACTTC,CASSSQGQGRANSYEQYF
TRBJ1-1,14,TRBV6-1,NA,TRBD1,TGTGCCAGCAGTGACCAGGGGGGCAACACTGAAGCTTTCTTT,CASSDQGGNTEAFF
TRBJ2-3,13,TRBV3-1/TRBV3-2,NA,TRBD2,TGTGCCACCCGACTAGCGGGCACAGATACGCAGTATTTT,CATRLAGTDTQYF
TRBJ1-2,16,TRBV28,NA,NA,TGTGCCAGCAGTTGGCCCTCGGGATCCTCTTCCTATGGCTACACCTTC,CASSWPSGSSSYGYTF
TRBJ2-1,15,TRBV6-5,NA,TRBD1,TGTGCCAGCACCCTCGGACAGGGGGTTTCCAATGAGCAGTTCTTC,CASTLGQGVSNEQFF
TRBJ1-5,15,TRBV6-5,NA,TRBD1,TGTGCCAGCAGCCACGGGACAGGACCCAATCAGCCCCAGCATTTT,CASSHGTGPNQPQHF
TRBJ2-3,17,TRBV5-1,NA,NA,TGCGCCAGCAGCCCACCCTCCCCTAGCGCTAGCACAGATACGCAGTATTTT,CASSPPSPSASTDTQYF
TRBJ1-1,12,TRBV12-3/TRBV12-4,NA,NA,TGTGCCAGCAGTTTAAAGGGGTCTGAAGCTTTCTTT,CASSLKGSEAFF
TRBJ2-1,14,TRBV9,NA,TRBD2,TGTGCCAGCAGCCTGCAGCGGGGTCACAATGAGCAGTTCTTC,CASSLQRGHNEQFF
TRBJ2-3,17,TRBV19,NA,TRBD2,TGTGCCAGTAGTATGAACGGACTAGCGGGGGCCACAGATACGCAGTATTTT,CASSMNGLAGATDTQYF
TRBJ1-2,13,TRBV27,once,NA,TGTGCCAGCAGTCCTGGACTGTTCTATGGCTACACCTTC,CASSPGLFYGYTF
TRBJ1-6,16,TRBV9,NA,NA,TGTGCCAGCAGCGTAGTTGACAGTCCCTATAATTCACCCCTCCACTTT,CASSVVDSPYNSPLHF
TRBJ1-6,15,TRBV2,few,NA,TGTGCCAGCAGTGAACCGAGGGGACTGAGTTCACCCCTCCACTTT,CASSEPRGLSSPLHF
TRBJ1-6,15,TRBV2,NA,TRBD1,TGTGCCAGCAGGGGACAGAGCTCCTATAATTCACCCCTCCACTTT,CASRGQSSYNSPLHF
TRBJ2-7,15,TRBV4-1,NA,NA,TGCGCCAGCAGCCAAGATTATACGGTGGCAGGGCGTCGGGACTTC,CASSQDYTVAGRRDF